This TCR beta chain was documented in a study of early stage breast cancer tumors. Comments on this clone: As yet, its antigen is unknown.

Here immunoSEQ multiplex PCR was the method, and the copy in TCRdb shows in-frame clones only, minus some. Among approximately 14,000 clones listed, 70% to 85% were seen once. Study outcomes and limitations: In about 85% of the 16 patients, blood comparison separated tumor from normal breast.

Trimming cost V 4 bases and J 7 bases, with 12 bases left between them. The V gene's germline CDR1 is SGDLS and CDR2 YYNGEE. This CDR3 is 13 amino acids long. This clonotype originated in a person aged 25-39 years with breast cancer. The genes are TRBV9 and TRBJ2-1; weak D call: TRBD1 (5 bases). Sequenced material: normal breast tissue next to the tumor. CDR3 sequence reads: CASSLSPGNEQFF. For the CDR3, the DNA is TGTGCCAGCAGCCTATCCCCAGGGAATGAGCAGTTCTTC.